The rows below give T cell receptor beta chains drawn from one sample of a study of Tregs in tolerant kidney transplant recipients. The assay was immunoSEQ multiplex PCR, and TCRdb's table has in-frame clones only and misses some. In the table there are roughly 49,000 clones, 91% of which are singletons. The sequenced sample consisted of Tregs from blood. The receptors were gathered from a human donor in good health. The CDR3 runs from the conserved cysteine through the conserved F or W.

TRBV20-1 CSARRNQPQHF
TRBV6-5 CASSYRGRKVHEQYF
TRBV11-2 CASSPGARETQYF
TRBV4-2 CASSQDVRTGWTDTQYF
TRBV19 CASLPPGQPGELFF
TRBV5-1 CASSLGTGSATNEKLFF
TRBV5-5 CASSSRSQGLYGYTF
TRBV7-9 CASSLKAFADTQYF
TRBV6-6 CASIQTGTEAFF
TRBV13 CASSLSSNQPQHF
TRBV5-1 CASSLRGRGYGYTF
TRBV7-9 CASSPPRWGYTF
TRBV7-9 CASSPENRNTEAFF
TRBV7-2 CASSLGLAGASYF
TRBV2 CASRKREGQETQYF
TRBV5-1 CASSYQGAGGYTF
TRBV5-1 CASSLVAGRANEQYF
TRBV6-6 CASSYPTGEQYF
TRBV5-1 CASSLDGGLTYNEQFF
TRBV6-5 CASRRGREPYEQYF
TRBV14 CASSQIYRLNTEAFF
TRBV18 CASSPNQGETQYF
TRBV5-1 CASTRWRGGADYGYTF
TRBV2 CASSWTAGYTF
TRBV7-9 CASSLPSRSYEQYF
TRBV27 CASSFGRGDYGYTF
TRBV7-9 CASSLNAGGMNQPQHF
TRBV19 CASKAGEVLAKNIQYF
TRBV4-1 CASSQDVDQPQHF
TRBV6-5 CASSYDSGSYGYTF
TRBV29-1 CSVELISVQYF
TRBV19 CASSIRPLYGYTF
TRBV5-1 CASSLGRDEQFF
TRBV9 CASSIQGISGNTIYF
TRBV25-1 CASSEFGQGYYEQYF
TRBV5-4 CASSLQDSETQYF
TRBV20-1 CSAREHEAFF
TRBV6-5 CASRVTGGGEKLFF
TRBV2 CASRIVVAGGGELFF
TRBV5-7 CASSLPQGGGGNYGYTF
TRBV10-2 CASRRQGGNSPLHF
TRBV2 CASRSPLAGGYNEQFF
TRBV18 CASSRSGEGSYTF
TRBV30 CAWGVRVNVLTF
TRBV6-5 CASSLRDSLSAQYF
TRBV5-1 CASQSGMPPNTEAFF
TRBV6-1 CASSEFPQGPYEQYF
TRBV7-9 CASSRTPDRAWTGYTF
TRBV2 CASSPTVSGNTIYF
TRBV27 CASSFLGYSNQPQHF
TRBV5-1 CASSLGQGSYNEQFF
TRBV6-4 CASSYRAGTGELFF
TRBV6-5 CASRTIGQGYYGYTF
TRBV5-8 CASSFRRRANYGYTF
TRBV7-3 CASSLGAGATEAFF